What follows are 22 T cell receptor beta chains derived from one specimen sequenced in a study of brain T cells in children with intractable seizures. Sequencing used immunoSEQ multiplex PCR; TCRdb keeps in-frame clones, though not all of them. This table has approximately 60,000 clones, around 95% appearing once. Sample: peripheral blood, taken at surgery. The receptors were gathered from a boy under two years old with focal cortical dysplasia and intractable seizures.

The chain combines TRBV5-1 with TRBJ1-2; possibly TRBD1 for D (5 bases). Germline assignment: CDR1 SGHRS and CDR2 YFSETQ. The V gene lost 4 bases and the J gene lost 5 bases, with 12 bases spanning the gap. The CDR3 runs to 13 residues. The CDR3 nucleotides read TGCGCCAGCAGCGCTACAGGAGAATATGGCTACACCTTC. Translation: CASSATGEYGYTF.

This chain connects TRBV7-2 to TRBJ2-2; D unclear. The CDR3 consists of 12 residues. Trimming shortened V by 2 bases and J by 4 bases, and 2 bases separated the two germline ends. Germline lookup yields CDR1 SGHTA and CDR2 FQGNSA. The CDR3 sequence is CASSLSTGELFF. The CDR3 DNA sequence: TGTGCCAGCAGCTTAAGCACCGGGGAGCTGTTTTTT.

CDR3 bases: TGTGCCAGCGGAGGTGGACACACTGAAGCTTTCTTT. It translates to CASGGGHTEAFF. The rearrangement uses TRBV9 and TRBJ1-1; D is uncertain. In germline, CDR1 is SGDLS, CDR2 YYNGEE. Deletions cut 7 bases from V and 3 bases from J, with 10 bases between. The CDR3 is 12 residues long. Full variable domain (missing parts from reference TRBV9 and TRBJ1-1): DSGVTQTPKHLITATGQRVTLRCSPRSGDLSVYWYQQSLDQGLQFLIQYYNGEERAKGNILERFSAQQFPDLHSELNLSSLELGDSALYFCASGGGHTEAFFGQGTRLTVV.

DNA for the CDR3: TGTGCCAGCAGTTCTAGAGCGGGAGTGGTTTGGTACGAGCAGTACTTC. It codes for CASSSRAGVVWYEQYF. This chain uses TRBV28 with TRBJ2-7, with TRBD2 matching over 8 bases. Germline V gene data show CDR1 as MDHEN and CDR2 as SYDVKM. CDR3 size: 16 residues. The trim removed 4 bases at V and 4 bases at J, leaving 12 bases unmatched.

This clone was seen only once. The CDR3 DNA reads TGTGCCAGCAGCGCAACTAGCCGGACACAGTATTTT. Translated: CASSATSRTQYF. V gene TRBV2 combines with J gene TRBJ2-3, with D possibly TRBD2 on 6 matching bases. V was pared by 6 bases and J by 12 bases, with 16 bases between. The germline gives CDR1 SNHLY, CDR2 FYNNEI. The CDR3 contains 12 residues.

The genes are TRBV6-5 and TRBJ1-4; a possible D gene is TRBD1 (5 bases). The V and J ends lost 7 bases and 8 bases respectively, with 14 bases between them. Looked up from germline, CDR1 is MNHEY and CDR2 is SVGAGI. This CDR3 has 13 amino acids. This CDR3 reads CASKGRAIEKLFF. In nucleotides, the CDR3 is TGTGCCAGCAAGGGGAGGGCCATCGAAAAACTGTTTTTT.

V is TRBV29-1 and J is TRBJ1-1; D is possibly TRBD1 (5 bases). V dropped 3 bases and J dropped 4 bases, with 15 bases sitting between them. This CDR3 region has 14 residues. The germline gives CDR1 SQVTM, CDR2 ANQGSEA. As DNA, the CDR3 is TGCAGCGTTGACGCGGGCCTGGGGGGCACTGAAGCTTTCTTT. It specifies CSVDAGLGGTEAFF.

CDR3 residues: CASSSGDSISNQPQHF. DNA for the CDR3: TGTGCCAGCAGTTCTGGGGACAGCATAAGCAATCAGCCCCAGCATTTT. This rearrangement joins TRBV7-9 to TRBJ1-5; 7 bases are shared with TRBD1. The CDR3 has 16 amino acids. The V gene's germline CDR1 is SEHNR and CDR2 FQNEAQ (reference sequence). The junction had 9 bases not matched to a gene; V was cut back by 6 bases and J by 1 base.

In this sample, this clone turned up once. The chain uses TRBV5-1 and TRBJ2-4; 8 positions match TRBD1. The CDR3 is 12 residues long. The V gene end was trimmed by 2 bases and the J gene end by 9 bases; junction bases not matched to a gene: 1. Germline values: CDR1 SGHRS, CDR2 YFSETQ. CDR3 DNA sequence: TGCGCCAGCAGCTTTACAGGGGGCATTCAGTACTTC. This translates into CASSFTGGIQYF.

The J gene is TRBJ2-3, the V gene TRBV7-8; D perhaps matches TRBD2 (5 bases). Trimming removed 5 bases from V and 6 bases from J, with 9 bases in between. The CDR3 has 12 amino acids. Germline V gives CDR1 SGHVS, CDR2 FQNEAQ. DNA of the CDR3: TGTGCCAGCAGCCGGGGTCTGGATACGCAGTATTTT. It yields the protein CASSRGLDTQYF.

The chain couples TRBV4-2 to TRBJ2-1; D is possibly TRBD2 (5 bases). Trimming removed 0 bases from V and 8 bases from J, with 11 bases in between. Germline CDR1 LGHNA, CDR2 YNFKEQ. The CDR3 sequence is 14 residues long. The CDR3 nucleotides read TGTGCCAGCAGCCAAGATCCGCGGGTAGATGAGCAGTTCTTC. This translates into CASSQDPRVDEQFF.

This sequence joins TRBV10-1 and TRBJ2-3; tentative D call: TRBD2 (5 bases). From germline, CDR1 is WNHNN and CDR2 SYGVQD (reference sequence). CDR3 length: 19 amino acids. V was trimmed by 0 bases and J by 0 bases, leaving 19 bases between them. The CDR3 is CASSESTPASSFSTDTQYF. In DNA form, the CDR3 reads TGCGCCAGCAGTGAGTCGACCCCGGCGTCTAGCTTCAGCACAGATACGCAGTATTTT.

The chain carries TRBV28 and TRBJ2-7, with TRBD1 matching over 11 bases. Germline V gene data show CDR1 as MDHEN and CDR2 as SYDVKM. The junction had 5 bases not matched to a gene; V was cut back by 5 bases and J by 2 bases. CDR3 size: 15 residues. The CDR3 sequence: CASSTTGQGAYEQYF. CDR3 nucleotides: TGTGCCAGCAGTACAACGGGACAGGGGGCCTACGAGCAGTACTTC.

The rearrangement links TRBV27 to TRBJ2-1, with D unresolved. The germline V gene encodes CDR1 MNHEY and CDR2 SMNVEV (reference sequence). With 6 bases removed from V and 2 bases from J, the gap between germline ends came to 8 bases. This CDR3 has 13 residues. DNA for the CDR3: TGTGCCAGCAGCTATTCGACCTACAATGAGCAGTTCTTC. Amino acids: CASSYSTYNEQFF.

The chain couples TRBV15 to TRBJ1-1; no clear D. CDR3 length equals 14 residues. Per germline, CDR1 LNHNV and CDR2 YYDKDF (reference sequence). Trimming took 0 bases from V and 1 from J, leaving 6 bases between them. CDR3 sequence (DNA): TGTGCCACCAGCAGAGATTGGCGGAACACTGAAGCTTTCTTT. It encodes CATSRDWRNTEAFF. The full variable domain, its missing parts supplied by reference TRBV15 and TRBJ1-1, is DAMVIQNPRYQVTQFGKPVTLSCSQTLNHNVMYWYQQKSSQAPKLLFHYYDKDFNNEADTPDNFQSRRPNTSFCFLDIRSPGLGDTAMYLCATSRDWRNTEAFFGQGTRLTVV.

The V call is TRBV11-3, the J call TRBJ2-1; no clear D. The germline V and J ends were trimmed by 5 bases and 8 bases, with 13 bases remaining between them. This CDR3 is built from 13 residues. The germline CDR1 and CDR2 sequences are SGHNT and YENEEA. The chain's CDR3 is CASSRQPLDEQFF. Written as DNA, the CDR3 is TGTGCCAGCAGCCGGCAACCGTTGGATGAGCAGTTCTTC.

The count of this clone is one. The V call is TRBV7-9, the J call TRBJ1-1; D remains unclear. Between the trimmed V and J ends, which lost 2 bases and 1 base, there was a span of 8 bases. There are 14 residues in the CDR3. CDR1 is SEHNR, CDR2 FQNEAQ, per germline (reference sequence). The CDR3 DNA sequence: TGTGCCAGCAGCTTAACAGCGCCGAACACTGAAGCTTTCTTT. Its protein is CASSLTAPNTEAFF.

V and J are TRBV6-2 or TRBV6-3 and TRBJ2-7; a possible D gene is TRBD2 (6 bases). The length of the CDR3 is 16 residues. V was shortened by 4 bases and J by 2 bases, with 18 bases between the two germline ends. Germline assignment: CDR1 MNHEY and CDR2 SVGEGT. CDR3 nucleotides: TGTGCCAGCAGTTCGCTCCGGGACTCAAACACCTACGAGCAGTACTTC. Translated, it gives CASSSLRDSNTYEQYF.

The J gene is TRBJ2-7, the V gene TRBV18; D may match TRBD1 or TRBD2 (5 bases each). V was cut by 1 base and J by 5 bases, with 6 bases left in between. Germline values: CDR1 KGHSH, CDR2 LQKENI. The CDR3 is made up of 12 amino acids. The CDR3, as DNA: TGTGCCAGCTCACCACAGGGACACGAGCAGTACTTC. It specifies CASSPQGHEQYF.

J is TRBJ1-4 and V is TRBV6-2 or TRBV6-3; 8 positions match TRBD1. The CDR3 consists of 15 residues. V dropped 3 bases and J dropped 8; count of bases not matched to a gene: 8. Germline assignment: CDR1 MNHEY and CDR2 SVGEGT. CDR3 amino acids: CASSYYDRGGEKLFF. In DNA, the CDR3 is TGTGCCAGCAGTTATTACGACAGGGGAGGAGAAAAACTGTTTTTT.

The genes are TRBV5-4 and TRBJ2-3, with D unresolved. This CDR3 has 15 amino acids. The germline V gene encodes CDR1 SGHNT and CDR2 YYREEE (reference sequence). Trimming removed 1 base from V and 6 bases from J, with 15 bases in between. The CDR3 protein is CASSLFTLPEDTQYF. The CDR3 DNA sequence: TGTGCCAGCAGCTTGTTTACCCTACCAGAGGATACGCAGTATTTT.

CDR3 loop: CAIQQGPNYGYTF. The CDR3 DNA is TGTGCCATCCAACAGGGGCCTAACTATGGCTACACCTTC. The gene calls are TRBV10-3 and TRBJ1-2, with TRBD1 matching over 7 bases. CDR1 is ENHRY, CDR2 SYGVKD, per germline. J gave up 0 bases and V 8 bases, and 3 bases lay outside the gene matches. This CDR3 has 13 residues.